The following is a T cell receptor beta chain sequence with its context. The CDR3 has 15 residues. The germline V gene encodes CDR1 MNHEY and CDR2 SVGAGI. The germline V and J ends were trimmed by 0 bases and 6 bases, with 14 bases remaining between them. This entry is derived from a study of T cell changes during pregnancy in multiple sclerosis. Method: immunoSEQ multiplex PCR; TCRdb's copy keeps in-frame clones and lacks some. The table has 80,000 to 100,000 clones, around 92% seen once. The sequences come from peripheral blood, collected after pregnancy. The TCR was taken from a female donor in good health, enrolled as a control in a pregnancy study. V gene TRBV6-5 combines with J gene TRBJ1-2; D might be TRBD1 (6 bases). Written as DNA, the CDR3 is TGTGCCAGCAGTTACTCGATACAGGGCTTCGATGGCTACACCTTC. Protein: CASSYSIQGFDGYTF.